This T cell receptor (beta chain) was sequenced during a study of shared clonotypes between healthy human individuals (dated by TCRdb to 2018 to 2020). At the level of the whole study: The cohort included a few men and a couple of women between 18 and 49 years of age. To increase sequencing depth and limit assay-specific biases, TCR repertoire library preparation and sequencing were carried out by different laboratories using diverse techniques. Blood TCR repertoires of roughly 5 healthy adults were deeply sequenced to estimate repertoire size and the extent of clonotype sharing between individuals. Each donor's leukapheresis produced roughly between roughly 0.85 and 10 billion PBMCs. Per donor, three plates each were used for CD4 naive and CD4 memory, two for CD8 naive, and one for CD8 memory. On the study overall, not on this receptor specifically: Because the study included only a small number of donors, the genetic and exposure-history diversity represented was limited. Naive subsets generally had larger estimated clonotype richness than memory subsets. Pairwise subsampling led to the expectation that sequencing depth would affect the degree of clonotype sharing among donors. About 5% of naive CD4, around 4% of naive CD8, roughly 2.4% of memory CD4, and about 0.4% of memory CD8 clonotypes were shared across four donors. Higher generation probabilities were observed for clonotypes shared by all four sorted-subset donors than for non-shared clonotypes. Sampling was limited to blood, and TCR repertoires in tissue likely differ from TCR repertoires in blood. Even with the large sequencing depth, rarefaction of the sorted-subset datasets indicated that sequencing was incomplete.

Healthy HIV-negative adults with no recently reported acute infections or vaccinations were included as donors. Only Caucasian adults living in Nashville, Tennessee, USA were represented among the donors. Magnetic negative selection was used to enrich CD4+ T cells, after which naive cells were positively selected on CD45RA and the negative fraction became the memory subset. After blood collection by leukapheresis, PBMCs were isolated using Ficoll-Histopaque density gradient centrifugation and then cryopreserved in the vapor phase of liquid nitrogen. Purity and quantity of every magnetically sorted T cell population were checked by analytical flow cytometry. Genomic DNA was isolated from each sorted fraction and quantified by UV absorbance on a Nanodrop 2000c. Comments on this clone: It lacks a known antigen. Nothing much larger sits one base from this clone, and base qualities are not available.

CDR1 is given as SNHLY and CDR2 as FYNNEI, both from the germline V gene. V drops 1 base and J drops 2 bases, leaving 19 bases in between. From the cysteine through the phenylalanine, the CDR3 covers 18 amino acids. Only the CDR3 DNA stays, 54 bases, in frame from base 1. TCR CDR3 regions were amplified from genomic DNA by multiplex PCR using the deep immunoSEQ assay. Extracted genomic DNA from each cell subset was distributed evenly across all wells of several immunoSEQ 96-well plates, and each plate was treated as a replicate. Each replicate PCR for sorted subsets received 150 to 250 ng genomic DNA, equal to 28,000 or so T cell genomes. Purified libraries were quantified with a Qubit 3.0 fluorometer, sized on a Bioanalyzer 2100, and re-quantified with the KAPA Library Quantification kit. A separate single-read 150-cycle Illumina NextSeq 550 flow cell was used to sequence each immunoSEQ 96-well plate. The authors' analysis ran thus. Because the immunoSEQ output held only junctional sequences and lacked quality scores, the filtering could not match the filtering applied to full-length reads. To assign V/J genes and CDR3, sequences were annotated using PyIR, a Python wrapper for IgBLAST v1.9, with IMGT germline references. Reads were filtered out if the reads had weak V/J assignments (E-value above 1e-6), no CDR3, stop codons, out-of-frame junctions, or ambiguous translated residues. A V3J clonotype was defined by an identical inferred V gene, J gene, and CDR3 amino acid sequence. Percentage overlap between repertoires was computed as shared unique clonotypes divided by the size of the smaller repertoire. RTK rarefaction, the Chao1 estimator, and Recon v2.1 estimates of unobserved clonotypes were used to assess repertoire richness. Generation probabilities were computed with OLGA for all TCRbeta clonotypes obtained by the gDNA method from several donors. The table comes from immuneACCESS by way of TCRdb, which keeps in-frame sequences with V and J called. Part of the clones is missing from these tables; in studies checked, under half for an unresolved V gene and the rest for unknown reasons. That table is the source of V, J and clone size, and D and trimming were worked out from the DNA. The sample records more than 850,000 clones, around 82% of which are singletons. The top ten constitute under 0.65% of the sample.

Sequencing input: memory CD4+ T cells from PBMCs. According to the study, the label for this sample's cell subset or site signals: CD45RA-negative fraction. In this chain, TRBV2 is recombined with TRBJ2-3, with a tentative D gene TRBD1 over 6 matching bases. This TCR was sampled from a man between 18 and 29 years old in good health. Some clones in this sample may be carry-over from other donors' samples. The CDR3 protein sequence reads: CASSEGQDLRKPTDTQYF. The DNA sequence is as follows: TGTGCCAGCAGTGAAGGACAGGATTTGAGGAAACCCACAGATACGCAGTATTTT.